Given below is one TCR beta chain in context. The record originates from a study of shared clonotypes between healthy human individuals. CDR1 and CDR2 from the germline V gene are LNHDA and SQIVND (reference sequence). J lost 2 bases, V lost 4 bases, and 9 bases had no gene match. The CDR3 is 17 amino acids. Researchers divided each subset's genomic DNA evenly across several immunoSEQ plates. This table comes from immunoSEQ multiplex PCR, and its TCRdb copy is limited to in-frame clones, with some not included. The profile shows 600,000 to 750,000 clones, approximately 75% of them singletons. Recent vaccinations or acute infections were absent in the healthy HIV-negative adult donors.

The J gene is TRBJ1-5, the V gene TRBV19, with 9 bases lining up with TRBD1. Source material: memory CD4+ T cells sorted from blood. Subset: CD45RA-negative fraction. The source of this sequence is a woman in her twenties or thirties in good health. CDR3 nucleotides: TGTGCCAGTAGTACAACTCGGGACAGGGTTGGCAATCAGCCCCAGCATTTT. This translates into CASSTTRDRVGNQPQHF.